The rows below give T cell receptor beta chains drawn from one sample of a study of immune heterogeneity within non-small cell lung tumors. From the multiplex PCR reads, TCRdb called clonotypes with MiXCR, one entry per CDR3 protein. The data hold under 13,000 distinct CDR3 sequences, with under 35% observed a single time. The sample was lung tumor tissue. These receptors all stem from a woman in her forties or fifties with non-small cell lung cancer. Both conserved end residues are trimmed from each CDR3. The order of the fields is J gene, CDR3 length, clone size, V gene, CDR3 protein. Clone size is not always given. Where it is, it says once, few, many or a class for expanded clones.

j_call: TRBJ1-6; cdr3_length: 11; clone_size: many; v_call: TRBV2; cdr3_aa: ASRGQGYSPLH
j_call: TRBJ1-1; cdr3_length: 12; clone_size: .; v_call: TRBV12-3/TRBV12-4; cdr3_aa: ASSPRAPNTEAF
j_call: TRBJ2-4; cdr3_length: 11; clone_size: many; v_call: TRBV6-1; cdr3_aa: ASSFQVYDIQY
j_call: TRBJ1-2; cdr3_length: 14; clone_size: medium-sized; v_call: TRBV6-5; cdr3_aa: ASSYSGDRGYYGYT
j_call: TRBJ2-1; cdr3_length: 12; clone_size: .; v_call: TRBV20-1; cdr3_aa: SALSGTLNNEQL
j_call: TRBJ2-3; cdr3_length: 11; clone_size: many; v_call: TRBV24-1; cdr3_aa: ATSRTPADTQY
j_call: TRBJ2-1; cdr3_length: 13; clone_size: .; v_call: TRBV20-1; cdr3_aa: SATRLAGEYNEQF
j_call: TRBJ2-2; cdr3_length: 13; clone_size: .; v_call: TRBV12-3/TRBV12-4; cdr3_aa: ASIFLGGGTGELF
j_call: TRBJ2-6; cdr3_length: 16; clone_size: few; v_call: TRBV28; cdr3_aa: ASSLGFLWGQRLRSLT
j_call: TRBJ2-7; cdr3_length: 11; clone_size: .; v_call: TRBV20-1; cdr3_aa: SARGTGGYAEY
j_call: TRBJ1-3; cdr3_length: 12; clone_size: few; v_call: TRBV7-9; cdr3_aa: ASSPRFAGNTIY
j_call: TRBJ2-5; cdr3_length: 12; clone_size: many; v_call: TRBV15; cdr3_aa: ATSRESPEETQY
j_call: TRBJ2-5; cdr3_length: 13; clone_size: .; v_call: TRBV7-6; cdr3_aa: ASSLDSGWGETQY
j_call: TRBJ1-4; cdr3_length: 14; clone_size: many; v_call: TRBV5-1; cdr3_aa: ASSLAVGTGGEKLF
j_call: TRBJ1-2; cdr3_length: 11; clone_size: many; v_call: TRBV6-1; cdr3_aa: ASSWAVSGGYT
j_call: TRBJ2-4; cdr3_length: 12; clone_size: few; v_call: TRBV28; cdr3_aa: ASSLPRGKNIQY
j_call: TRBJ1-6; cdr3_length: 14; clone_size: few; v_call: TRBV4-2; cdr3_aa: ASSQDLGQGTSPLH
j_call: TRBJ2-1; cdr3_length: 14; clone_size: many; v_call: TRBV27; cdr3_aa: ASRRLAGSSYNEQF
j_call: TRBJ2-6; cdr3_length: 14; clone_size: few; v_call: TRBV28; cdr3_aa: ASSPLRRRGANVLT
j_call: TRBJ1-6; cdr3_length: 12; clone_size: .; v_call: TRBV27; cdr3_aa: ASSTNRGPPPLH
j_call: TRBJ1-1; cdr3_length: 11; clone_size: many; v_call: TRBV19; cdr3_aa: ASRGTGNTEAF
j_call: TRBJ2-3; cdr3_length: 13; clone_size: .; v_call: TRBV12-3/TRBV12-4; cdr3_aa: ASSPTSGRPDTQY
j_call: TRBJ2-3; cdr3_length: 9; clone_size: few; v_call: TRBV27; cdr3_aa: ASSFIDTQY
j_call: TRBJ1-1; cdr3_length: 11; clone_size: .; v_call: TRBV28; cdr3_aa: ASSSWAGEEAF
j_call: TRBJ1-4; cdr3_length: 13; clone_size: medium-sized; v_call: TRBV4-1; cdr3_aa: ASSQDLGPSEKLF
j_call: TRBJ1-6; cdr3_length: 16; clone_size: .; v_call: TRBV7-3; cdr3_aa: ASILNGVWTGYNSPLH
j_call: TRBJ1-4; cdr3_length: 10; clone_size: many; v_call: TRBV20-1; cdr3_aa: SALKGNEKLF
j_call: TRBJ2-1; cdr3_length: 14; clone_size: many; v_call: TRBV24-1; cdr3_aa: ATSDPTSGGYNEQF
j_call: TRBJ1-4; cdr3_length: 12; clone_size: few; v_call: TRBV6-1; cdr3_aa: ASSQQGFNEKLF
j_call: TRBJ2-1; cdr3_length: 16; clone_size: many; v_call: TRBV24-1; cdr3_aa: ATSDHRLGLAGDNEQF
j_call: TRBJ1-5; cdr3_length: 12; clone_size: few; v_call: TRBV19; cdr3_aa: ASSIDRRNQPQH
j_call: TRBJ2-1; cdr3_length: 13; clone_size: few; v_call: TRBV12-3/TRBV12-4; cdr3_aa: ASSLLTGGNNEQF
j_call: TRBJ2-7; cdr3_length: 11; clone_size: many; v_call: TRBV19; cdr3_aa: ASSPPQGYEQY
j_call: TRBJ2-7; cdr3_length: 10; clone_size: many; v_call: TRBV20-1; cdr3_aa: SAKDGTYEQY
j_call: TRBJ1-2; cdr3_length: 12; clone_size: medium-sized; v_call: TRBV4-1; cdr3_aa: ASSQITGGGGYT
j_call: TRBJ2-1; cdr3_length: 15; clone_size: many; v_call: TRBV19; cdr3_aa: ASSIAWTSGPYNEQF
j_call: TRBJ1-1; cdr3_length: 12; clone_size: many; v_call: TRBV15; cdr3_aa: ATRRGQVNTEAF
j_call: TRBJ2-5; cdr3_length: 9; clone_size: .; v_call: TRBV20-1; cdr3_aa: SAPVRDSQY
j_call: TRBJ2-1; cdr3_length: 14; clone_size: few; v_call: TRBV28; cdr3_aa: ASSSLQGNSYNEQF
j_call: TRBJ1-2; cdr3_length: 15; clone_size: .; v_call: TRBV5-5; cdr3_aa: ASSIILIPGAHPGYT